This T cell receptor (beta chain) stems from a study of blood T cell repertoires in COVID-19. Background on the study: Acute and convalescent COVID-19 specimens originated in the United States, Italy and Spain. PBMCs, B-cell-depleted T cells, or T cells provided the cDNA or gDNA that made up the material.

Germline trimming cut 6 bases from V and 2 bases from J; bases unmatched to any gene: 5. This CDR3 spans 16 amino acids. Germline CDR1 reads MGHRA; CDR2 reads YSYEKL. In the authors' methods: Researchers report that nucleated cell counts were estimated from reference gene primer amplification. Assay used: immunoSEQ multiplex PCR; TCRdb lists only in-frame clones, some missing. That table is the source of V, J and clone size, and D and trimming were worked out from the DNA. The repertoire includes 71,000 or so clones, approximately 90% of them detected once, and approximately 4.9% sits in the top ten.

What was sequenced was peripheral blood. This receptor was identified in a woman under 30 with acute or convalescent COVID-19. The genes are TRBV4-1 and TRBJ2-5, with 14 bases fitting TRBD2. In nucleotides, the CDR3 is TGCGCCAGCAGTTCGACTAGCGGGAGGGATCAAGAGACCCAGTACTTC. It specifies CASSSTSGRDQETQYF.